One and the same sample provided the 25 T cell receptor beta chains below, sequenced in a study of CD8+ T cells in alopecia areata. RNA was extracted and reverse transcribed into cDNA as the sequencing template. TCRdb's table, derived via immunoSEQ multiplex PCR, lists solely in-frame clones and lacks some. The top ten hold about 0.89% of the sample, which has about 250,000 clones, 60% seen once. Treatment indicated: oral pan-JAK inhibitor, 5-10 mg twice daily. Sequencing was performed on CD4+ T cells sorted from blood, taken at approximately week 52, from a patient treated with tofacitinib. The receptor set was obtained from a human donor with alopecia areata.

V is TRBV11-2 and J is TRBJ2-3; no definite D call. CDR3 length equals 16 residues. The germline V gene has CDR1 SGHAT and CDR2 FQNNGV. Trimming removed 0 bases from V and 2 bases from J, with 12 bases in between. The CDR3 region is CASSLDDGYTTDTQYF. Written as DNA, the CDR3 is TGTGCCAGCAGCTTAGATGATGGCTATACCACAGATACGCAGTATTTT.

V gene TRBV7-2 combines with J gene TRBJ1-5; D is possibly TRBD1 (6 bases). The CDR3 covers 16 residues. CDR1 is SGHTA and CDR2 is FQGNSA in the germline V gene. Trimming stripped 0 bases from V and 4 bases from J, with 13 bases between. This CDR3 is CASSLARDRSNQPQHF. CDR3 in DNA: TGTGCCAGCAGCTTAGCGCGAGACAGGAGTAATCAGCCCCAGCATTTT.

In this sample, this clone turned up a few times. The V and J genes are TRBV21-1 and TRBJ1-2. TRBV21-1 is described as a pseudogene. The CDR3 sequence is 15 residues long. As DNA, the CDR3 is TGTGCCAGCAGCCAGGAGGGGGGGTGTGGCTATGGCTACACCTTC. It codes for CASSQEGGCGYGYTF.

The V call is TRBV7-3, the J call TRBJ1-2; TRBD1 agrees at 7 bases. The germline V gene has CDR1 SGHTA and CDR2 FQGTGA. This CDR3 spans 13 amino acids. Germline trimming cut 5 bases from V and 5 bases from J; bases unmatched to any gene: 5. The CDR3 DNA reads TGTGCCAGCAGCGCGGGGACAGCTTATGGCTACACCTTC. This encodes CASSAGTAYGYTF.

This clone was observed a handful of times. The V and J genes are TRBV29-1 and TRBJ1-2; the D is unclear. The CDR3 consists of 12 residues. Germline V lookup: CDR1 SQVTM, CDR2 ANQGSEA. Trimming cost V 4 bases and J 4 bases, with 10 bases left between them. The CDR3 here is CSVVSGSYGYTF. DNA for the CDR3: TGCAGCGTTGTGTCTGGGTCCTATGGCTACACCTTC.

In DNA form, the CDR3 reads TGTGCCAGCAGGGGGTTCGGGGGGAGCTCCTACGAGCAGTACTTC. The encoded protein is CASRGFGGSSYEQYF. The chain carries TRBV25-1 and TRBJ2-7; 7 nucleotides match TRBD2. The CDR3 is 15 amino acids. Germline V gene data show CDR1 as MGHDK and CDR2 as SYGVNS. V lost 6 bases to trimming and J lost 0 bases; unmatched junction nucleotides: 8.

This clone was picked up a small number of times. The chain combines TRBV5-4 with TRBJ1-2; TRBD1 agrees at 9 bases. This CDR3 comprises 16 residues. Per germline, CDR1 SGHNT and CDR2 YYREEE (reference sequence). J was trimmed by 4 bases and V by 1 base; bases with no gene match: 8. CDR3 in DNA: TGTGCCAGCAGCTTGTGGGGACAGGGAGGCGTCTATGGCTACACCTTC. Amino acids: CASSLWGQGGVYGYTF. Full variable domain (remainder filled in from reference TRBV5-4 and TRBJ1-2): ETGVTQSPTHLIKTRGQQVTLRCSSQSGHNTVSWYQQALGQGPQFIFQYYREEENGRGNFPPRFSGLQFPNYSSELNVNALELDDSALYLCASSLWGQGGVYGYTFGSGTRLTVV.

This clone showed up just a few times. This chain uses TRBV29-1 with TRBJ1-2, with a weak D call TRBD1 (5 bases). Germline values: CDR1 SQVTM, CDR2 ANQGSEA. Trimming took 1 base from V and 8 from J, leaving 14 bases between them. This CDR3 is 13 amino acids long. Written as DNA, the CDR3 is TGCAGCGTTGAAGGACAGAATCTGTGGGGCTACACCTTC. This translates into CSVEGQNLWGYTF.

CDR3 DNA: TGTGCCAGCAGTCTTGGGACCCCGGATGGCTACACCTTC. This gives the protein CASSLGTPDGYTF. V usage is TRBV25-1 and J usage is TRBJ1-2; a weak D match, TRBD1 (5 bases). The V gene's germline CDR1 is MGHDK and CDR2 SYGVNS. The V gene lost 5 bases and the J gene lost 6 bases, with 13 bases spanning the gap. The CDR3 has 13 amino acids.

This clone was counted between two and nine times. The V and J genes are TRBV7-2 and TRBJ2-5; D gene uncertain. Deletions cut 5 bases from V and 3 bases from J, with 16 bases between. The CDR3 is 15 amino acids. Germline CDR1 SGHTA, CDR2 FQGNSA. The CDR3: CASSARAPREETQYF. The CDR3 region has the DNA TGTGCCAGCAGCGCCCGAGCCCCCAGAGAAGAGACCCAGTACTTC. The whole variable domain, filled in from reference TRBV7-2 and TRBJ2-5, reads GAGVSQSPSNKVTEKGKDVELRCDPISGHTALYWYRQSLGQGLEFLIYFQGNSAPDKSGLPSDRFSAERTGGSVSTLTIQRTQQEDSAVYLCASSARAPREETQYFGPGTRLLVL.

The chain has TRBV21-1 and TRBJ2-1. TRBV21-1 is marked as a pseudogene. The CDR3 extends over 14 amino acids. The CDR3 DNA sequence: TGTGCCAGCAGCAAAGGGCGCTCCTACAATGAGCAGTTCTTC. This encodes CASSKGRSYNEQFF.

The V and J genes are TRBV5-1 and TRBJ1-1; D call uncertain. CDR1 SGHRS and CDR2 YFSETQ come from the germline V gene. V lost 0 bases and J 1 base, leaving 4 bases between the germline ends. The CDR3 runs to 13 residues. The CDR3 DNA reads TGCGCCAGCAGCTTGGACCAGAACACTGAAGCTTTCTTT. This codes for CASSLDQNTEAFF.

The chain employs TRBV7-6 and TRBJ2-1; tentatively, D is TRBD1 (6 bases). The germline CDR1 and CDR2 sequences are SGHVS and FNYEAQ. This CDR3 spans 16 amino acids. With 2 bases removed from V and 2 bases from J, the gap between germline ends came to 13 bases. CDR3 nucleotides: TGTGCCAGCAGCTTACCCCCCGGACAGCCCTACAATGAGCAGTTCTTC. It codes for CASSLPPGQPYNEQFF.

The chain couples TRBV4-1 to TRBJ2-7; either TRBD1 or TRBD2 may fit D (6 bases each). Trimming took off 1 base at V and 8 bases at J, with 15 bases between the two ends. Germline V gene sequence: CDR1 MGHRA, CDR2 YSYEKL. This CDR3 has 14 amino acids. The CDR3 DNA sequence: TGCGCCAGCAGCCAAGGGGGGGCCCCAAGGCAGCAGTACTTC. Protein: CASSQGGAPRQQYF.

This clone was counted between two and nine times. V gene TRBV5-6 combines with J gene TRBJ1-3; 9 positions match TRBD1. J gave up 2 bases and V 7 bases, and 4 bases lay outside the gene matches. Germline CDR1 SGHDT, CDR2 YYEEEE. This CDR3 contains 14 residues. CDR3 protein: CASHRTGAGNTIYF. DNA for the CDR3: TGTGCCAGCCACAGGACAGGGGCTGGAAACACCATATATTTT.

This clone was seen only a few times. Other nucleotide sequences in the sample specify the same CDR3. The chain links TRBV29-1 to TRBJ1-2; 10 positions agree with TRBD1. The CDR3 sequence is 12 residues long. V lost 6 bases to trimming and J lost 4 bases; unmatched junction nucleotides: 2. Germline CDR1 reads SQVTM; CDR2 reads ANQGSEA. The CDR3 reads CSVGQGGYGYTF. In DNA form, the CDR3 reads TGCAGCGTCGGACAGGGGGGCTATGGCTACACCTTC.

The rearrangement uses TRBV9 and TRBJ1-1; D not certain. Per germline, CDR1 SGDLS and CDR2 YYNGEE. This CDR3 contains 13 residues. V gave up 4 bases and J gave up 8 bases, with 15 bases separating them. The CDR3, as DNA: TGTGCCAGCAGCCCTGGGCCTACGGCCGAAGCTTTCTTT. This sequence encodes CASSPGPTAEAFF.

This clone was seen a handful of times. V is TRBV18 and J is TRBJ1-5; no firm D call. The CDR3 runs 13 residues. Germline CDR1 KGHSH, CDR2 LQKENI. Trimming shortened V by 6 bases and J by 3 bases, and 9 bases separated the two germline ends. This CDR3 reads CASSPDANQPQHF. In nucleotides, the CDR3 is TGTGCCAGCTCCCCAGATGCCAATCAGCCCCAGCATTTT.

The chain has TRBV7-3 and TRBJ2-1; no definite D call. The ends were cut back, 2 bases at V and 3 bases at J, with 5 bases in the middle. Looked up from germline, CDR1 is SGHTA and CDR2 is FQGTGA. The CDR3 runs 13 residues. The CDR3 sequence: CASSLSGYNEQFF. The CDR3 DNA reads TGTGCCAGCAGCTTATCGGGCTACAATGAGCAGTTCTTC.

CDR3 protein: CSVRLDYGYTF. In DNA, the CDR3 is TGCAGTGTCCGGCTGGACTATGGCTACACCTTC. The chain couples TRBV20-1 to TRBJ1-2, with D uncertain. The V and J ends lost 7 bases and 3 bases respectively, with 9 bases between them. Per the germline V gene, CDR1 is DFQATT and CDR2 is SNEGSKA (reference sequence). The CDR3 length is 11 residues.

The V gene is TRBV29-1, the J gene TRBJ2-3; no definite D call. Trimming took off 2 bases at V and 0 bases at J, with 3 bases between the two ends. The CDR3 contains 12 residues. CDR1 and CDR2 (germline): SQVTM, ANQGSEA. This chain's CDR3 is CSVELSTDTQYF. CDR3 sequence (DNA): TGCAGCGTTGAACTGAGCACAGATACGCAGTATTTT.

The chain uses TRBV13 and TRBJ1-2, with D maybe TRBD1 (5 bases). Germline V lookup: CDR1 PRHDT, CDR2 FYEKMQ (reference sequence). The CDR3 loop spans 15 amino acids. Trimming stripped 0 bases from V and 5 bases from J, with 13 bases between. The CDR3 DNA reads TGTGCCAGCAGCTTAGGGACCCAGGGAAGGTATGGCTACACCTTC. Protein: CASSLGTQGRYGYTF.

This chain uses TRBV15 with TRBJ1-3, with 7 bases that match TRBD1. Per germline, CDR1 LNHNV and CDR2 YYDKDF (reference sequence). Trimming at V came to 1 base and at J to 4 bases, leaving 4 bases not matched to a gene. The CDR3 sequence is 15 residues long. The CDR3 sequence: CATSRVTGAGNTIYF. As DNA, the CDR3 is TGTGCCACCAGCAGAGTTACAGGGGCCGGAAACACCATATATTTT.

The chain links TRBV29-1 to TRBJ2-7, with 9 bases matching TRBD1. Germline V gene lookup returns CDR1 SQVTM and CDR2 ANQGSEA. V trimming: 7 bases; J trimming: 3 bases; junction bases outside the gene matches: 7. CDR3 length: 13 residues. The DNA for the CDR3 is TGCAGCGGCGGACAGGGGATGGGCTACGAGCAGTACTTC. Translating gives CSGGQGMGYEQYF.

The chain combines TRBV30 with TRBJ1-2; D not certain. V was trimmed by 3 bases and J by 2 bases, leaving 10 bases between them. CDR1 and CDR2 from the germline V gene are GTSNPN and SVGIG (reference sequence). The CDR3 covers 13 residues. CDR3 in DNA: TGTGCCTGGAGGGTACTCTCAAACTATGGCTACACCTTC. Its translation: CAWRVLSNYGYTF.